The source of this T cell receptor beta chain is a study of T cells after yellow fever vaccination. General study findings and limits: Reappearance after the booster was seen for most primary-vaccination clones, at 95% to 96% CD4 and 85% to 90% CD8. Although the secondary response was weaker, it peaked faster, at day 5 versus 15.

This clonotype was observed many times. Its specificity is not known. The germline CDR1 and CDR2 sequences are ENHRY and SYGVKD. The V and J ends lost 5 bases and 9 bases respectively, with 21 bases between them. The CDR3 sequence is 15 residues long. 5'RACE template switching added a universal primer site and UMIs to TCR cDNA. TCRdb processed the 5' RACE reads anew with MiXCR; each CDR3 protein has one entry. The sample holds 95,000 to 100,000 distinct CDR3 sequences, about 5.8% seen once. Sequences were derived from CD8+ T cells sorted from PBMCs, sampled 10 days after the yellow fever booster vaccination. This TCR was recovered from a man in his late teens or twenties who received the YFV17D yellow fever vaccine. This chain joins TRBV10-3 and TRBJ2-3, with D possibly being TRBD2 (6 bases). CDR3 loop: CAISSAASDVSTQYF. The DNA of the CDR3 is TGTGCCATCAGTTCAGCGGCTAGCGACGTCAGCACGCAGTATTTT.